This T cell receptor beta chain came from a study of blood T cells in healthy people across ages. Findings of the study overall: Researchers deemed the diversity estimates from one million T cells underestimates.

Primed by a sample-barcoded 5' primer and a J-beta primer mix, a second PCR proceeded for about 7 to 11 cycles. TCRdb re-called the 5' RACE reads with MiXCR, one entry per CDR3 protein. The sample lists roughly 800,000 distinct CDR3 sequences, 58% occurring once. Trimming took 10 bases from V and 0 from J, leaving 20 bases between them. Germline V lookup: CDR1 MNHNS, CDR2 SASEGT. This CDR3 is 16 amino acids long. Details on this clonotype: Its cognate antigen is unknown.

This chain links TRBV6-1 with TRBJ2-3, with D tentatively TRBD2 (6 bases). Sequencing input: blood. This TCR came from a man under 40 in good health. The CDR3 DNA reads TGTGCCACCCCGAGACTAGTCAGGGTTAGCACAGATACGCAGTATTTT. It encodes CATPRLVRVSTDTQYF.